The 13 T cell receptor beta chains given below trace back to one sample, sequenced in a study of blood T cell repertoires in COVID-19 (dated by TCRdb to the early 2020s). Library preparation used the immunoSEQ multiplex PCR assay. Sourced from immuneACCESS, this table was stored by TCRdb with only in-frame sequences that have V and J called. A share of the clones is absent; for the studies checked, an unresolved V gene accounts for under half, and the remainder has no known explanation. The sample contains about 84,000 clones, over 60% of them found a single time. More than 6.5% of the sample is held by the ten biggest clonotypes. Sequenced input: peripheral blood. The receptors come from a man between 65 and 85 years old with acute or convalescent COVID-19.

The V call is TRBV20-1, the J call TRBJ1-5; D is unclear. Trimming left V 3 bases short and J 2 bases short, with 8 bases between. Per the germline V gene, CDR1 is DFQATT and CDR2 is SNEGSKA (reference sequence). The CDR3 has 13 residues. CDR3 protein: CSASTGGNQPQHF. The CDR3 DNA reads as TGCAGTGCTAGTACCGGGGGCAATCAGCCCCAGCATTTT.

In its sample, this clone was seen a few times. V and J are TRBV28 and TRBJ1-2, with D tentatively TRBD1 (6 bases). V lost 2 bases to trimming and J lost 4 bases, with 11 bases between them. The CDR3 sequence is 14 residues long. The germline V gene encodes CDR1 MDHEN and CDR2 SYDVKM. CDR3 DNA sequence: TGTGCCAGCAGTTTAGGGGGACACTCCTATGGCTACACCTTC. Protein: CASSLGGHSYGYTF.

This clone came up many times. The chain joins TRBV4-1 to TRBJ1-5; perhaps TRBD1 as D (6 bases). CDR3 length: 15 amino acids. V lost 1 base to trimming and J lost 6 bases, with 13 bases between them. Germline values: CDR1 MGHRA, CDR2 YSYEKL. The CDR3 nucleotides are TGCGCCAGCAGCCAAGCAGGGGCATTCGGTCAGCCCCAGCATTTT. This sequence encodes CASSQAGAFGQPQHF.

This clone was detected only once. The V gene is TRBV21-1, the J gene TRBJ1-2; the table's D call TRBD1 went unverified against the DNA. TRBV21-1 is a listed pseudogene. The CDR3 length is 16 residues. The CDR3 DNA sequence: TGTGCCAGCAGCAGACTCGGGACAGGGGGTTCCTATGGCTACACCTTC. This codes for CASSRLGTGGSYGYTF.

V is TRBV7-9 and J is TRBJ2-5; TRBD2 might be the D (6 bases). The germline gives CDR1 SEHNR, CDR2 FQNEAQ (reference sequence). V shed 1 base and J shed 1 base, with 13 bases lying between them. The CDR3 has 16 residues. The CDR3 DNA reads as TGTGCCAGCAGCTTAGTGTCAGCGGGCGTCCAAGAGACCCAGTACTTC. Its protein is CASSLVSAGVQETQYF.

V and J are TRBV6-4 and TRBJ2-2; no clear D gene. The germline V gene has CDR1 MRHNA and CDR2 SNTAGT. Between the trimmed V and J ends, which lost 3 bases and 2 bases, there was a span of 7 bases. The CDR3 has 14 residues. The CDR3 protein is CASSEEENTGELFF. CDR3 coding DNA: TGTGCCAGCAGTGAAGAGGAAAACACCGGGGAGCTGTTTTTT.

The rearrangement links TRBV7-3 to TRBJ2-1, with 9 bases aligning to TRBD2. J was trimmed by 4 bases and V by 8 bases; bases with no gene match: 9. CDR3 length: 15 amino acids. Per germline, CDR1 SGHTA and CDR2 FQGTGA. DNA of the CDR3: TGTGCCAGCGCTGAAGCTAGCGGGATTTACAATGAGCAGTTCTTC. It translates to CASAEASGIYNEQFF.

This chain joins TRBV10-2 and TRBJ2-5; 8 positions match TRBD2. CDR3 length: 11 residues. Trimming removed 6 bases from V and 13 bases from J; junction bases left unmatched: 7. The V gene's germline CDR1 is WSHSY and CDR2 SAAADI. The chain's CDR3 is CASSDLAGRYF. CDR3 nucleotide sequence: TGCGCCAGCAGCGACCTAGCGGGCCGGTACTTC.

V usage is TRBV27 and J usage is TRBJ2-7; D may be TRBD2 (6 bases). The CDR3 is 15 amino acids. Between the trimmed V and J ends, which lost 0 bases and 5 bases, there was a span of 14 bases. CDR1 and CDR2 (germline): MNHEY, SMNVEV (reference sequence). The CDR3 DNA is TGTGCCAGCAGTTTATCGATGGCAGGGAGGCACGAGCAGTACTTC. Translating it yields CASSLSMAGRHEQYF.

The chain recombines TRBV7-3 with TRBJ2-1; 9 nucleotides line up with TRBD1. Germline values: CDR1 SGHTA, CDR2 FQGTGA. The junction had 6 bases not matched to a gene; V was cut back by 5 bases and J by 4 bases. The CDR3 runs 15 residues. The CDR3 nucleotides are TGTGCCAGCAGCCGCCGGGACAGGGATTACAATGAGCAGTTCTTC. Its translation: CASSRRDRDYNEQFF.

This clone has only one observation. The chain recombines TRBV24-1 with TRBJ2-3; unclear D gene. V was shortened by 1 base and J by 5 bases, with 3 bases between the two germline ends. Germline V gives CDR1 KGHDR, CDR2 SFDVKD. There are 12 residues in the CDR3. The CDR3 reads CATSDFRDTQYF. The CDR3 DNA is TGTGCCACCAGTGATTTCAGAGATACGCAGTATTTT.

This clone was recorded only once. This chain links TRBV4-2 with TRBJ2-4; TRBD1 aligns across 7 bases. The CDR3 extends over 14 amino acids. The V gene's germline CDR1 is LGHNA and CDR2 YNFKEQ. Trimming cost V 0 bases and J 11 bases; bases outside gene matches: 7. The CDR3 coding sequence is TGTGCCAGCAGCCAAGATCCCGGGACAGTGTTTCAGTACTTC. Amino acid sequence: CASSQDPGTVFQYF.

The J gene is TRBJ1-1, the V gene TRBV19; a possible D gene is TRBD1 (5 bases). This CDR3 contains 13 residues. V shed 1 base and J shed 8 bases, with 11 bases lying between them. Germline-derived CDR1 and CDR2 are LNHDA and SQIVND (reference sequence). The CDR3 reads CASSIGAGWEAFF. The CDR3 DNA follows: TGTGCCAGTAGTATAGGGGCAGGGTGGGAAGCTTTCTTT.